The clone carrying this T cell receptor beta chain was recorded many times. Its target is unknown. This specimen belongs to a study of HIV-infected patients and healthy controls. Notes on the study in general: In healthy controls, MAIT alpha CDR3s were common; in HIV+ repertoires, severely depleted. The study did not determine the donors' HLA types.

The ends were cut back, 6 bases at V and 2 bases at J, with 13 bases in the middle. The CDR3 consists of 14 residues. Germline-derived CDR1 and CDR2 are MDHEN and SYDVKM. No cell fractionation was done, so the repertoire covers all unsorted peripheral blood T cells. cDNA was made from approximately 0.55 ug RNA using alpha and beta constant primers. Separate chain-specific third strand synthesis with multiplexing indices produced the alpha and beta libraries. TCRdb redid the calling of the 5' RACE reads with MiXCR, one entry per CDR3 protein. This sample carries 9,500 or so distinct CDR3 sequences, around 5.2% of them seen once, and the ten largest clones take more than 14%.

Sequencing used blood, obtained before antiretroviral therapy. This receptor was identified in an adult with HIV infection. The rearrangement uses TRBV28 and TRBJ2-5; no definite D call. In nucleotides, the CDR3 is TGTGCCAGCAGGCCCGGATGGGTTCAAGAGACCCAGTACTTC. It specifies CASRPGWVQETQYF.